The 31 T cell receptor beta chains below all came from one sample that was sequenced in a study of early T cells in non-severe SARS-CoV-2 infection. TCRdb reanalysed the 5' RACE reads using MiXCR and keeps one entry per CDR3 protein. The sample shows 55,000 to 70,000 distinct CDR3 sequences, over 4% of them seen only once. Source material: whole blood. Source of these receptors: an adult who was a healthcare worker with PCR-confirmed SARS-CoV-2 infection or an uninfected control (not recorded which).

The gene calls are TRBV6-2 or TRBV6-3 and TRBJ2-7; TRBD2 agrees at 10 bases. Germline lookup yields CDR1 MNHEY and CDR2 SVGEGT. CDR3 size: 17 residues. V gave up 0 bases and J gave up 5 bases; unmatched junction bases: 10. The DNA of the CDR3 is TGTGCCAGCAGTTACTCCGCTGCTAGCGGGAGTCCCGACGAGCAGTACTTC. Its translation is CASSYSAASGSPDEQYF.

This clonotype has a handful of counts. The rearrangement uses TRBV6-2 or TRBV6-3 and TRBJ2-2; 9 positions agree with TRBD1. J lost 6 bases, V lost 11 bases, and 10 bases had no gene match. Germline V gene sequence: CDR1 MNHEY, CDR2 SVGEGT. The CDR3 is 14 amino acids. For the CDR3, the DNA is TGTGCCGGAAAGACAGGGGGTAGCTCCGGGGAGCTGTTTTTT. Encoded protein: CAGKTGGSSGELFF.

This clonotype turned up a few times. The J gene is TRBJ1-1, the V gene TRBV5-6; a possible D gene is TRBD1 (5 bases). The V end lost 3 bases, the J end lost 4 bases, and 16 bases lay between the germline ends. Germline V CDR1 and CDR2: SGHDT, YYEEEE. This CDR3 spans 15 amino acids. The CDR3 coding sequence is TGTGCCAGCAGCTGGACACAGAAGGTCGGCACTGAAGCTTTCTTT. Translation: CASSWTQKVGTEAFF.

This clonotype has a handful of counts. V is TRBV4-2 and J is TRBJ2-3; D not resolved. V lost 0 bases to trimming and J lost 5 bases, with 6 bases between them. The CDR3 is 13 amino acids. Per the germline V gene, CDR1 is LGHNA and CDR2 is YNFKEQ. The CDR3 DNA is TGTGCCAGCAGCCAAGATATGGGAGATACGCAGTATTTT. Its protein product is CASSQDMGDTQYF.

V is TRBV4-1 and J is TRBJ2-3; D remains ambiguous. CDR1 and CDR2 from the germline V gene are MGHRA and YSYEKL. There are 16 residues in the CDR3. Trimming removed 0 bases from V and 6 bases from J, with 16 bases in between. The DNA of the CDR3 is TGCGCCAGCAGCCAAGAGGGGTCTCCGAGTGCGGATACGCAGTATTTT. It yields the protein CASSQEGSPSADTQYF.

The chain uses TRBV11-3 and TRBJ2-3; D might be TRBD2 (7 bases). V lost 4 bases, J lost 2 bases, and 19 bases lay in between. CDR1 is SGHNT and CDR2 is YENEEA in the germline V gene. The CDR3 covers 17 residues. The CDR3 spells CASSWGRGQTATDTQYF. The CDR3 bases are TGTGCCAGCAGCTGGGGGCGGGGGCAGACTGCCACAGATACGCAGTATTTT.

In this sample, this clonotype turned up many times. This chain connects TRBV7-2 to TRBJ1-1, with D possibly TRBD1 on 5 matching bases. The CDR3 has 13 residues. Per the germline V gene, CDR1 is SGHTA and CDR2 is FQGNSA. Trimming took off 2 bases at V and 11 bases at J, with 15 bases between the two ends. CDR3 amino acids: CASSLRGHNEAFF. The CDR3 region has the DNA TGTGCCAGCAGCTTAAGAGGACATAACGAGGCTTTCTTT.

This clonotype came up many times. The gene calls are TRBV7-9 and TRBJ2-5; D might be TRBD1 (5 bases). This CDR3 region has 14 residues. Trimming took off 3 bases at V and 3 bases at J, with 11 bases between the two ends. Germline lookup yields CDR1 SEHNR and CDR2 FQNEAQ (reference sequence). The CDR3 DNA reads as TGTGCCAGCAGCTTGCAGGGAATAAAAGAGACCCAGTACTTC. This translates into CASSLQGIKETQYF.

In this sample, this clonotype turned up many times. This chain uses TRBV11-2 with TRBJ2-1, with 10 positions matching TRBD2. The CDR3 runs to 14 residues. V gave up 5 bases and J gave up 9 bases; unmatched junction bases: 7. Per germline, CDR1 SGHAT and CDR2 FQNNGV. The CDR3 is CASSASGRGGEQFF. In DNA, the CDR3 is TGTGCCAGCAGCGCTAGCGGGAGAGGGGGTGAGCAGTTCTTC.

V gene TRBV11-2 combines with J gene TRBJ1-2; D call uncertain. The germline V gene encodes CDR1 SGHAT and CDR2 FQNNGV. This CDR3 is 14 amino acids long. V dropped 0 bases and J dropped 2 bases, with 7 bases sitting between them. The CDR3, as DNA: TGTGCCAGCAGCTTAGACGCAGTCAACTATGGCTACACCTTC. Translated, it gives CASSLDAVNYGYTF.

At least ten counts were recorded for this clonotype. The chain recombines TRBV9 with TRBJ2-1; 10 positions agree with TRBD2. Germline lookup yields CDR1 SGDLS and CDR2 YYNGEE. The CDR3 runs to 16 residues. Germline trimming cut 3 bases from V and 5 bases from J; bases unmatched to any gene: 8. CDR3 in amino acids: CASSALGAGGHNEQFF. The CDR3 nucleotides are TGTGCCAGCAGCGCCCTCGGAGCGGGGGGGCACAATGAGCAGTTCTTC.

This clonotype was observed many times. The CDR3 reads CASTTGLGALHF. CDR3 nucleotides: TGTGCCAGTACCACCGGGCTAGGGGCCCTCCACTTT. The rearrangement uses TRBV19 and TRBJ1-6; tentatively, D is TRBD1 (5 bases). This CDR3 comprises 12 residues. Between the trimmed V and J ends, which lost 7 bases and 14 bases, there was a span of 15 bases. Germline V gene lookup returns CDR1 LNHDA and CDR2 SQIVND (reference sequence).

This clonotype was seen ten or more times. V and J are TRBV7-9 and TRBJ1-5; D gene uncertain. This CDR3 has 16 amino acids. Germline V gene lookup returns CDR1 SEHNR and CDR2 FQNEAQ (reference sequence). Trimming cost V 0 bases and J 0 bases, with 9 bases left between them. CDR3 DNA sequence: TGTGCCAGCAGCTTAGCGGGGATTTATAGCAATCAGCCCCAGCATTTT. Translating gives CASSLAGIYSNQPQHF.

The table lists this clonotype with a few counts. The genes are TRBV7-2 and TRBJ1-2, with 7 bases that match TRBD1. Germline loops: CDR1 SGHTA, CDR2 FQGNSA. Losses at the gene ends were 4 bases for V and 4 bases for J; bases not matched to a gene: 9. This CDR3 is built from 15 residues. Here the CDR3 reads CASSYIRQGGYGYTF. The CDR3 bases are TGTGCCAGCAGCTACATCCGACAGGGCGGCTATGGCTACACCTTC.

Ten or more counts support this clonotype. The chain recombines TRBV7-2 with TRBJ2-2, with unresolved D. The CDR3 runs 15 residues. Germline V gene sequence: CDR1 SGHTA, CDR2 FQGNSA. Trimming removed 4 bases from V and 7 bases from J, with 16 bases in between. This CDR3 reads CASSSDPSTGGELFF. For the CDR3, the DNA is TGTGCCAGCAGCTCAGATCCTAGTACTGGCGGGGAGCTGTTTTTT. The full variable domain, with the rest looked up from reference TRBV7-2 and TRBJ2-2, is GAGVSQSPSNKVTEKGKDVELRCDPISGHTALYWYRQSLGQGLEFLIYFQGNSAPDKSGLPSDRFSAERTGGSVSTLTIQRTQQEDSAVYLCASSSDPSTGGELFFGEGSRLTVL.

This clonotype was picked up a small number of times. The chain has TRBV20-1 and TRBJ1-2; no firm D call. The germline gives CDR1 DFQATT, CDR2 SNEGSKA (reference sequence). V gave up 3 bases and J gave up 3 bases, with 11 bases separating them. The CDR3 spans 13 residues. CDR3 sequence (DNA): TGCAGTGCTAGCAAGGGCTATGACTATGGCTACACCTTC. It is translated as CSASKGYDYGYTF.

This clonotype came up many times. The rearrangement links TRBV7-9 to TRBJ2-7, with unresolved D. V dropped 2 bases and J dropped 2 bases, with 4 bases sitting between them. Germline V gene data show CDR1 as SEHNR and CDR2 as FQNEAQ (reference sequence). The CDR3 totals 12 residues. The CDR3 is CASSLTTYEQYF. CDR3 in DNA: TGTGCCAGCAGCTTAACCACCTACGAGCAGTACTTC.

This clonotype occurred a few times. This chain uses TRBV27 with TRBJ2-1, with D uncertain. Germline V gives CDR1 MNHEY, CDR2 SMNVEV (reference sequence). This CDR3 region has 16 residues. The ends were cut back, 5 bases at V and 3 bases at J, with 17 bases in the middle. CDR3: CASSRTRNSFYNEQFF. CDR3 sequence (DNA): TGTGCCAGCAGTAGAACCAGGAATTCTTTCTACAATGAGCAGTTCTTC.

The V call is TRBV19, the J call TRBJ2-6; D perhaps matches TRBD2 (6 bases). Germline loops: CDR1 LNHDA, CDR2 SQIVND (reference sequence). V was shortened by 3 bases and J by 0 bases, with 9 bases between the two germline ends. This CDR3 is built from 16 residues. The CDR3 DNA sequence: TGTGCCAGTAGTATGGGACTGTCCTCTGGGGCCAACGTCCTGACTTTC. The encoded protein is CASSMGLSSGANVLTF.

This clonotype has a handful of counts. The V gene is TRBV10-2, the J gene TRBJ2-3, with D maybe TRBD2 (6 bases). This CDR3 is built from 17 residues. The germline V gene has CDR1 WSHSY and CDR2 SAAADI. V lost 5 bases and J 2 bases, leaving 20 bases between the germline ends. The CDR3: CASSRSGGGVFTDTQYF. In DNA, the CDR3 is TGCGCCAGCAGTAGGAGCGGCGGAGGGGTATTCACAGATACGCAGTATTTT.

This clonotype was found many times. J is TRBJ2-1 and V is TRBV20-1; the D gene is possibly TRBD2 (5 bases). This CDR3 contains 16 residues. Per the germline V gene, CDR1 is DFQATT and CDR2 is SNEGSKA (reference sequence). V was shortened by 5 bases and J by 7 bases, with 24 bases between the two germline ends. The CDR3 nucleotides are TGCAGTGCTGCCCCACCCCCCCGGCTAGCCGGGAATGAGCAGTTCTTC. Protein sequence: CSAAPPPRLAGNEQFF.

This clonotype was observed at least ten times. This chain connects TRBV19 to TRBJ2-3; TRBD2 might be the D (5 bases). CDR3 length equals 17 residues. V was pared by 8 bases and J by 2 bases, with 23 bases between. Germline-derived CDR1 and CDR2 are LNHDA and SQIVND (reference sequence). Written as DNA, the CDR3 is TGTGCCAGTGAGGAGGAAGCCTTCCGCCCCGTCACAGATACGCAGTATTTT. The encoded protein is CASEEEAFRPVTDTQYF.

A few counts support this clonotype. The V gene is TRBV19, the J gene TRBJ2-4; a weak D match, TRBD2 (5 bases). Germline CDR1 LNHDA, CDR2 SQIVND (reference sequence). The V gene lost 8 bases and the J gene lost 5 bases, with 16 bases spanning the gap. The CDR3 consists of 14 residues. In DNA, the CDR3 is TGTGCCAGTTCCTTAGGGAGATTACAAAACATTCAGTACTTC. It specifies CASSLGRLQNIQYF.

This sequence joins TRBV5-4 and TRBJ2-2, with TRBD1 matching over 9 bases. The CDR3 runs 15 residues. Germline V gives CDR1 SGHNT, CDR2 YYREEE (reference sequence). Losses at the gene ends were 4 bases for V and 5 bases for J; bases not matched to a gene: 6. This chain's CDR3 is CASSKTGGSTGELFF. In DNA, the CDR3 is TGTGCCAGCAGCAAGACAGGGGGAAGTACCGGGGAGCTGTTTTTT.

This clonotype showed up many times. The chain has TRBV13 and TRBJ2-1; D is ambiguous. The length of the CDR3 is 15 residues. The V gene's germline CDR1 is PRHDT and CDR2 FYEKMQ (reference sequence). The V end was cut by 7 bases, the J end by 5 bases, with 18 bases between. CDR3 amino acids: CASNPRTVSNNEQFF. Here the CDR3 DNA reads TGTGCCAGCAACCCCCGGACGGTTTCTAACAATGAGCAGTTCTTC.

The sample holds many counts of this clonotype. This chain joins TRBV10-3 and TRBJ2-7; 12 bases match TRBD2. The CDR3 contains 15 residues. Germline V gene sequence: CDR1 ENHRY, CDR2 SYGVKD. The V and J ends lost 5 bases and 3 bases, in that order; junction bases with no gene match: 5. The CDR3 protein is CAISLGLAGYYEQYF. CDR3 nucleotides: TGTGCCATCAGTCTAGGACTAGCGGGGTACTACGAGCAGTACTTC.

This clonotype was observed at least ten times. This rearrangement joins TRBV7-9 to TRBJ1-1; D remains ambiguous. The V and J ends lost 2 bases and 2 bases respectively, with 0 bases between them. Looked up from germline, CDR1 is SEHNR and CDR2 is FQNEAQ (reference sequence). The CDR3 runs 11 residues. The CDR3 bases are TGTGCCAGCAGCTTAAACACTGAAGCTTTCTTT. Protein sequence: CASSLNTEAFF.

The chain uses TRBV7-9 and TRBJ2-7; the D is unclear. Trimming shortened V by 8 bases and J by 6 bases, and 11 bases separated the two germline ends. Germline CDR1 is SEHNR and CDR2 is FQNEAQ (reference sequence). The length of the CDR3 is 11 residues. This CDR3 reads CASSGALEQYF. The CDR3 DNA follows: TGTGCCAGCTCGGGCGCCCTCGAGCAGTACTTC.

J is TRBJ1-3 and V is TRBV7-2; 8 bases fit TRBD1. Germline CDR1 reads SGHTA; CDR2 reads FQGNSA. Trimming removed 6 bases from V and 1 base from J; junction bases left unmatched: 5. The CDR3 loop spans 15 amino acids. The CDR3 region is CASRTTGGSGNTIYF. In DNA form, the CDR3 reads TGTGCCAGCAGGACTACAGGGGGATCTGGAAACACCATATATTTT.

This clonotype was detected ten times or more. The CDR3 DNA follows: TGTGCCAGCAGTTTAGACCCTTCGATGGATGAGCAGTTCTTC. This encodes CASSLDPSMDEQFF. The V gene is TRBV12-3 or TRBV12-4, the J gene TRBJ2-1; no definite D call. The CDR3 sequence is 14 residues long. V lost 1 base to trimming and J lost 8 bases, with 12 bases between them.

The rearrangement joins TRBV10-3 to TRBJ2-3; 11 bases match TRBD2. The CDR3 covers 15 residues. J gave up 8 bases and V 7 bases, and 11 bases lay outside the gene matches. Germline loops: CDR1 ENHRY, CDR2 SYGVKD. The CDR3 DNA reads TGTGCCATCAAGTCTAGCGGGGGGAACGTTGTTACGCAGTATTTT. Translated: CAIKSSGGNVVTQYF.